This passage covers 20 T cell receptor beta chains from one sample sequenced in a study of molecular identifiers for immune sequencing clone quantification. TCRdb re-analysed the PCR reads in MiXCR, keeping a single row per CDR3 protein. The data show around 300,000 distinct CDR3 sequences, 24% seen once. Sequenced input: naive CD8+ T cells from blood, with Jurkat cell RNA spiked in. The subset here: FACS-sorted CD8+CD4-CCR7+CD45RA+ naive T cells. The receptors were gathered from a human donor in good health. Some libraries in this study had Jurkat cell RNA spiked in.

The chain couples TRBV4-2 to TRBJ2-4, with 9 positions matching TRBD2. The V gene's germline CDR1 is LGHNA and CDR2 YNFKEQ. The CDR3 loop spans 19 amino acids. The trim removed 5 bases at V and 1 base at J, leaving 15 bases unmatched. CDR3 sequence reads: CASSYRREGLLGAKNIQYF. CDR3 in DNA: TGTGCCAGCAGCTACAGGCGGGAGGGCCTATTAGGGGCCAAAAACATTCAGTACTTC.

This clonotype was counted only a few times. The chain is built from TRBV13 and TRBJ2-2, with 8 bases matching TRBD2. This CDR3 is built from 15 residues. Per the germline V gene, CDR1 is PRHDT and CDR2 is FYEKMQ (reference sequence). Unmatched junction bases numbered 4, after V lost 4 bases and J lost 3 bases. The CDR3 loop is CASSSAGVDTGELFF. CDR3 DNA sequence: TGTGCCAGCAGCTCAGCGGGAGTTGACACCGGGGAGCTGTTTTTT. Combining the CDR3 with reference TRBV13 and TRBJ2-2 gives the whole variable domain AAGVIQSPRHLIKEKRETATLKCYPIPRHDTVYWYQQGPGQDPQFLISFYEKMQSDKGSIPDRFSAQQFSDYHSELNMSSLELGDSALYFCASSSAGVDTGELFFGEGSRLTVL.

V and J are TRBV7-9 and TRBJ2-2; possibly TRBD1 or TRBD2 for D (5 bases each). The V end was cut by 5 bases, the J end by 7 bases, with 17 bases between. The CDR3 contains 15 residues. CDR1 is SEHNR and CDR2 is FQNEAQ in the germline V gene (reference sequence). The CDR3 sequence is CASSPGPSKDGELFF. CDR3 sequence (DNA): TGTGCCAGCAGCCCGGGACCGTCGAAGGACGGGGAGCTGTTTTTT.

This clonotype has a count of ten or more. At one boundary the junction diverges from the germline segment, which might be a read error. The genes are TRBV28 and TRBJ2-7; TRBD2 matches 12 bases. The CDR3 is 15 residues long. CDR1 and CDR2 (germline): MDHEN, SYDVKM. The DNA of the CDR3 is TGTGCCAGCAGTCAACCGGGACTAGCGGGTTTGTATGCCCACTTC. It encodes CASSQPGLAGLYAHF.

The chain employs TRBV11-2 and TRBJ2-2; D unresolved. V was shortened by 5 bases and J by 6 bases, with 10 bases between the two germline ends. Germline V CDR1 and CDR2: SGHAT, FQNNGV. The CDR3 covers 13 residues. CDR3 coding DNA: TGTGCCAGCAGCGCAGGTTCCCCCGGGGAGCTGTTTTTT. It codes for CASSAGSPGELFF.

This rearrangement joins TRBV27 to TRBJ1-1; D is perhaps TRBD1 (5 bases). Germline CDR1 MNHEY, CDR2 SMNVEV (reference sequence). The CDR3 runs 14 residues. The ends were cut back, 6 bases at V and 2 bases at J, with 13 bases in the middle. As DNA, the CDR3 is TGTGCCAGCAGGTTGGGGCAGGGAAACACTGAAGCTTTCTTT. This translates into CASRLGQGNTEAFF.

This rearrangement joins TRBV25-1 to TRBJ2-3; D not resolved. Trimming cost V 10 bases and J 4 bases, with 18 bases left between them. This CDR3 has 14 amino acids. Germline V lookup: CDR1 MGHDK, CDR2 SYGVNS. CDR3 amino acids: CATRREGSADTQYF. The CDR3 DNA follows: TGTGCCACCCGAAGAGAAGGGTCGGCAGATACGCAGTATTTT.

This clonotype was detected many times. The chain employs TRBV5-4 and TRBJ2-5, with 15 nucleotides matching TRBD2. The CDR3 is 15 residues long. Losses at the gene ends were 4 bases for V and 4 bases for J; bases not matched to a gene: 2. Germline values: CDR1 SGHNT, CDR2 YYREEE (reference sequence). CDR3 sequence: CASSPGLAGGETQYF. For the CDR3, the DNA is TGTGCCAGCAGCCCGGGACTAGCGGGAGGAGAGACCCAGTACTTC.

This clonotype was seen a handful of times. This sequence joins TRBV4-3 and TRBJ2-6, with unresolved D. V dropped 4 bases and J dropped 2 bases, with 15 bases sitting between them. Per the germline V gene, CDR1 is LGHNA and CDR2 is YSLEER. The CDR3 is made up of 17 amino acids. The CDR3 here is CASSRSSRLAGANVLTF. The CDR3 DNA reads as TGCGCCAGCAGCCGAAGCTCCCGTTTGGCTGGGGCCAACGTCCTGACTTTC.

The V and J genes are TRBV12-3 or TRBV12-4 and TRBJ2-3, with D possibly matching TRBD1 (6 bases). V was trimmed by 5 bases and J by 5 bases, leaving 8 bases between them. The CDR3 has 12 residues. CDR3 nucleotides: TGTGCCAGCAGTCAGACAGGAGATACGCAGTATTTT. The encoded protein is CASSQTGDTQYF.

The gene calls are TRBV19 and TRBJ2-2; either TRBD1 or TRBD2 may supply D (6 bases each). The CDR3 consists of 16 residues. CDR1 and CDR2 from the germline V gene are LNHDA and SQIVND (reference sequence). The V end was cut by 3 bases, the J end by 6 bases, with 17 bases between. CDR3: CASSMRDTLGPGELFF. The CDR3 bases are TGTGCCAGTAGTATGCGGGACACCCTAGGACCCGGGGAGCTGTTTTTT.

This clonotype has at least ten counts. This chain links TRBV15 with TRBJ2-3; 8 nucleotides align to TRBD2. With V trimmed by 3 bases and J by 4 bases, 6 bases remained unmatched. Germline V gives CDR1 LNHNV, CDR2 YYDKDF (reference sequence). This CDR3 has 15 amino acids. In nucleotides, the CDR3 is TGTGCCACCAGCAGCGAGCGGGAGTGGTCAGATACGCAGTATTTT. This translates into CATSSEREWSDTQYF.

This clonotype occurred many times. The chain joins TRBV7-6 to TRBJ2-3; 10 bases map to TRBD1. The germline V gene has CDR1 SGHVS and CDR2 FNYEAQ. This CDR3 has 15 residues. The trim removed 5 bases at V and 1 base at J, leaving 3 bases unmatched. The CDR3 DNA is TGTGCCAGCAGCACCGGACAGGGGGGCACAGATACGCAGTATTTT. As protein: CASSTGQGGTDTQYF.

Of note for this clonotype: A much more abundant neighbour one base away suggests this may be a read error. This chain uses TRBV2 with TRBJ1-5, with a tentative D call TRBD1 (6 bases). The CDR3 consists of 15 residues. CDR1 and CDR2 (germline): SNHLY, FYNNEI. The CDR3 coding sequence is TGTGCCCGCAGTGAGCGGGGGGGCAGGGATCAGCCCCAGCATTTT. Its translation: CARSERGGRDQPQHF.

Comments on this clonotype: This may stem from a read error, because a much larger clone lies one nucleotide away. In this CDR3 the conserved last residue, phenylalanine or tryptophan, is missing, so a read error is likely. The rearrangement links TRBV29-1 to TRBJ2-7; TRBD1 matches at 7 bases. CDR1 is SQVTM and CDR2 is ANQGSEA in the germline V gene. V shed 1 base and J 6 bases; nucleotides not matched to a gene: 3. This CDR3 is built from 12 residues. The CDR3 sequence is CSVEGTGIEQYS. CDR3 nucleotides: TGCAGCGTTGAAGGGACAGGCATCGAGCAGTACTCC.

Remarks on this clonotype: A junction boundary mismatches the germline segment, possibly from a read error. The rearrangement links TRBV19 to TRBJ1-1, with no clear D. This CDR3 region has 12 residues. Germline V gene sequence: CDR1 LNHDA, CDR2 SQIVND (reference sequence). This CDR3 reads CASSVLGTEALF. As DNA, the CDR3 is TGTGCCAGTAGTGTGCTTGGCACTGAAGCTCTCTTT. The complete variable domain, with remaining parts taken from reference TRBV19 and TRBJ1-1, reads DGGITQSPKYLFRKEGQNVTLSCEQNLNHDAMYWYRQDPGQGLRLIYYSQIVNDFQKGDIAEGYSVSREKKESFPLTVTSAQKNPTAFYLCASSVLGTEALFGQGTRLTVV.

This clonotype occurred a few times. The rearrangement links TRBV29-1 to TRBJ2-1; possible D gene TRBD1, 5 bases. From germline, CDR1 is SQVTM and CDR2 ANQGSEA. Trimming pared 1 base from V and 6 bases from J, leaving 13 bases between. The CDR3 spans 14 residues. The CDR3 spells CSVEGTRIINEQFF. The CDR3 nucleotides are TGCAGCGTTGAAGGGACAAGGATCATCAATGAGCAGTTCTTC.

This clonotype has a count of ten or more. The gene calls are TRBV2 and TRBJ1-1; 8 nucleotides line up with TRBD1. Germline values: CDR1 SNHLY, CDR2 FYNNEI. There are 14 residues in the CDR3. With V trimmed by 4 bases and J by 4 bases, 5 bases remained unmatched. CDR3 sequence reads: CASSGDRGLTEAFF. The CDR3 DNA reads as TGTGCCAGCAGTGGTGACAGGGGCCTCACTGAAGCTTTCTTT.

This clonotype occurred many times. The chain joins TRBV28 to TRBJ1-2, with D hard to call. The germline V gene has CDR1 MDHEN and CDR2 SYDVKM. Deletions cut 4 bases from V and 11 bases from J, with 26 bases between. CDR3 length: 16 amino acids. Written as DNA, the CDR3 is TGTGCCAGCAGTTCCTCTCCACGGACGGGTATAAATCCATACACCTTC. Translation gives CASSSSPRTGINPYTF.

This clonotype was counted many times. The chain links TRBV28 to TRBJ1-5, with unresolved D. Germline V gives CDR1 MDHEN, CDR2 SYDVKM. The CDR3 runs to 15 residues. The V gene lost 2 bases and the J gene lost 9 bases, with 17 bases spanning the gap. The CDR3 loop reads CASSLSITRAVPQHF. The CDR3 nucleotides read TGTGCCAGCAGTTTAAGTATCACACGGGCGGTGCCCCAGCATTTT.